Below, 4 T cell receptor beta chains from the same sample are listed, as sequenced in a study of tumor and adjacent non-tumor tissue in lung cancer. This sample's RNA came from whole unsorted tissue. TCRbeta libraries were built with three rounds of nested PCR, modified from ARM-PCR. MiXCR, applied by TCRdb to the multiplex PCR reads, yields one record per CDR3 protein. Among more than 95,000 distinct CDR3 sequences listed, 66% were seen once. The sequencing sample was made of lung tumor tissue. The receptors were sampled from a man aged 25-45 years with non-small cell lung cancer.

Turning to this clonotype: The junction shows a germline mismatch at one end, possibly a read error. The CDR3: CSASSPTSVYEQYF. In DNA form, the CDR3 reads TGCAGTGCTAGTTCCCCGACTAGCGTCTATGAGCAGTATTTC. The chain links TRBV20-1 to TRBJ2-1, with 8 bases aligning to TRBD2. CDR1 and CDR2 (germline): DFQATT, SNEGSKA (reference sequence). This CDR3 has 14 amino acids.

Of note for this clonotype: A much larger clone is a single base away; this may be a read error. V gene TRBV20-1 combines with J gene TRBJ2-1; D perhaps matches TRBD2 (5 bases). The CDR3 runs to 14 residues. Germline lookup yields CDR1 DFQATT and CDR2 SNEGSKA (reference sequence). Trimming took 3 bases from V and 5 from J, leaving 14 bases between them. The CDR3: CSASSGIADNEQFF. CDR3 sequence (DNA): TGCAGTGCTAGTTCCGGGATCGCCGACAATGAGCAGTTCTTC.

About this clonotype: This CDR3 is missing its conserved last phenylalanine or tryptophan, likely due to a read error. The DNA is left out, because the CDR3 cannot be placed on it with certainty; the CDR3 is given as TCRdb lists it. V is TRBV6-6 and J is TRBJ2-1; the table calls TRBD1, which could not be checked here. Germline values: CDR1 MNHNY, CDR2 SVGAGI (reference sequence). Including both end residues, the CDR3 is 13 amino acids long. CDR3 region: CASSPARGRGKFL.

This clonotype has just a few counts. One end of the junction is discordant with germline, which a read error may explain. This chain uses TRBV6-5 with TRBJ2-6; possible D gene TRBD1, 6 bases. CDR1 MNHEY and CDR2 SVGAGI come from the germline V gene. There are 17 residues in the CDR3. The CDR3 region is CASRNWTVSSGADVLTF. The CDR3 region has the DNA TGTGCCAGCAGGAATTGGACAGTGAGCTCCGGGGCCGACGTCCTGACTTTC.